Shown below are 30 T cell receptor beta chains from a single sample sequenced in a study of human T cells and chemical hapten exposure. The time point denotes: pre-sensitization, week 0. As to treatment: therapeutic diphenylcyclopropenone sensitization with weekly scalp DPC. TCRdb re-analysed the RACE reads in MiXCR, keeping a single row per CDR3 protein. There are approximately 320,000 distinct CDR3 sequences in the sample; about 5% occur only once, and 7% to 10% lies in the top ten. Here the sequenced sample was whole blood, taken in connection with sensitization to the hapten diphenylcyclopropenone (DPC). Every receptor here comes from a woman between 18 and 29 years old with alopecia areata. Some clones in this sample may be carry-over from other donors' samples.

The sample holds many counts of this clonotype. The chain combines TRBV12-3 or TRBV12-4 with TRBJ2-1; 12 bases fit TRBD2. The CDR3 loop spans 14 amino acids. Trimming took 6 bases from V and 4 from J; bases not matched to a gene: 1. CDR3 in amino acids: CASRLAGGYNEQFF. As DNA, the CDR3 is TGTGCCAGCAGGCTAGCGGGGGGGTACAATGAGCAGTTCTTC.

The rearrangement joins TRBV7-9 to TRBJ2-3; the D gene is possibly TRBD2 (6 bases). Germline V gene lookup returns CDR1 SEHNR and CDR2 FQNEAQ (reference sequence). Trimming left V 2 bases short and J 6 bases short, with 9 bases between. The CDR3 sequence is 13 residues long. CDR3 nucleotides: TGTGCCAGCAGCTTACCTAGCGAGGATACGCAGTATTTT. It codes for CASSLPSEDTQYF.

The chain recombines TRBV7-2 with TRBJ2-2; D may be TRBD2 (6 bases). CDR1 SGHTA and CDR2 FQGNSA come from the germline V gene. V lost 6 bases, J lost 0 bases, and 11 bases lay in between. CDR3 length: 15 residues. This CDR3 reads CASRAGTSNTGELFF. In DNA form, the CDR3 reads TGTGCCAGCAGGGCCGGGACTTCGAACACCGGGGAGCTGTTTTTT.

In this sample, this clonotype turned up many times. The chain has TRBV3-1 and TRBJ2-3; D uncertain. This CDR3 comprises 19 residues. CDR1 is LGHDT and CDR2 is YNNKEL in the germline V gene (reference sequence). The V end was cut by 4 bases, the J end by 0 bases, with 23 bases between. Here the CDR3 reads CASSPSAPGPEWSTDTQYF. CDR3 nucleotide sequence: TGTGCCAGCAGCCCTTCTGCTCCTGGTCCCGAGTGGAGCACAGATACGCAGTATTTT.

This clonotype came up many times. The chain carries TRBV27 and TRBJ2-7; the match to TRBD1 covers 9 bases. CDR1 is MNHEY, CDR2 SMNVEV, per germline (reference sequence). V lost 5 bases and J lost 2; bases outside the gene matches: 7. The CDR3 is 15 amino acids. CDR3 bases: TGTGCCAGCAGTCTCACAGGGGGCGCCCCCTACGAGCAGTACTTC. Translating gives CASSLTGGAPYEQYF.

A note on this clonotype: A much larger clonotype is one base distant, so this may be a read error. The rearrangement links TRBV9 to TRBJ2-3; D is unresolved. Trimming removed 0 bases from V and 4 bases from J, with 3 bases in between. The germline V gene encodes CDR1 SGDLS and CDR2 YYNGEE. There are 12 residues in the CDR3. The CDR3 nucleotides read TGTGCCAGCAGCGTAGGGTCAGATACGCAGTATTTT. Translation: CASSVGSDTQYF. Full variable domain (remainder filled in from reference TRBV9 and TRBJ2-3): DSGVTQTPKHLITATGQRVTLRCSPRSGDLSVYWYQQSLDQGLQFLIQYYNGEERAKGNILERFSAQQFPDLHSELNLSSLELGDSALYFCASSVGSDTQYFGPGTRLTVL.

This clonotype has at least ten counts. V and J are TRBV6-2 or TRBV6-3 and TRBJ1-2; D ambiguous. The V end lost 11 bases, the J end lost 7 bases, and 17 bases lay between the germline ends. The CDR3 has 12 residues. Per the germline V gene, CDR1 is MNHEY and CDR2 is SVGEGT. The CDR3 bases are TGTGCCTCCCACCGGGCCGCTACTGGCTACACCTTC. This codes for CASHRAATGYTF.

This clonotype was recorded at least ten times. This rearrangement joins TRBV9 to TRBJ2-7, with 12 bases aligning to TRBD2. The germline gives CDR1 SGDLS, CDR2 YYNGEE. The CDR3 contains 15 residues. V lost 0 bases and J lost 4; bases outside the gene matches: 2. The CDR3 protein is CASSVATSGGYEQYF. CDR3 nucleotides: TGTGCCAGCAGCGTAGCTACTAGCGGGGGGTACGAGCAGTACTTC.

This clonotype was counted many times. This rearrangement joins TRBV12-3 or TRBV12-4 to TRBJ2-6, with TRBD1 identical over 8 bases. The CDR3 spans 15 residues. Losses at the gene ends were 6 bases for V and 1 base for J; bases not matched to a gene: 2. This CDR3 reads CASSDRGSGANVLTF. CDR3 bases: TGTGCCAGCAGCGACAGGGGTTCTGGGGCCAACGTCCTGACTTTC.

The V gene is TRBV6-2 or TRBV6-3, the J gene TRBJ2-5; D possibly corresponds to TRBD2 (6 bases). The CDR3 has 13 residues. Trimming stripped 6 bases from V and 5 bases from J, with 13 bases between. CDR1 MNHEY and CDR2 SVGEGT come from the germline V gene. The CDR3 nucleotides read TGTGCCAGCAGCCCCGCCGGAGGGGAGACCCAGTACTTC. This codes for CASSPAGGETQYF.

In this sample, this clonotype turned up many times. The J gene is TRBJ1-1, the V gene TRBV7-3; tentatively, D is TRBD1 (5 bases). Germline V gene lookup returns CDR1 SGHTA and CDR2 FQGTGA. The CDR3 is made up of 13 amino acids. V was trimmed by 8 bases and J by 1 base, leaving 11 bases between them. CDR3 residues: CASATQANTEAFF. In nucleotides, the CDR3 is TGTGCCAGCGCAACACAGGCGAACACTGAAGCTTTCTTT.

The chain uses TRBV6-2 or TRBV6-3 and TRBJ2-1; possible D gene TRBD2, 7 bases. Germline V CDR1 and CDR2: MNHEY, SVGEGT. The CDR3 runs 18 residues. V lost 4 bases and J 9 bases, leaving 28 bases between the germline ends. The CDR3 loop is CASSSVLSGGQDRVEQFF. The CDR3 nucleotides are TGTGCCAGCAGTTCGGTTCTCTCGGGGGGCCAAGATAGAGTTGAGCAGTTCTTC.

The chain employs TRBV18 and TRBJ1-4; 9 bases agree with TRBD1. Germline CDR1 and CDR2: KGHSH and LQKENI. This CDR3 has 16 residues. The V gene end was trimmed by 4 bases and the J gene end by 6 bases; junction bases not matched to a gene: 9. CDR3 DNA: TGTGCCAGCTCACTGCTACAGGGGGCGCAGGATGAAAAACTGTTTTTT. Its protein is CASSLLQGAQDEKLFF. Complete variable domain (other parts from reference TRBV18 and TRBJ1-4): NAGVMQNPRHLVRRRGQEARLRCSPMKGHSHVYWYRQLPEEGLKFMVYLQKENIIDESGMPKERFSAEFPKEGPSILRIQQVVRGDSAAYFCASSLLQGAQDEKLFFGSGTQLSVL.

In DNA, the CDR3 is TGTGCCAGCCGGGGGGATGAGGACTATGGCTACACCTTC. Its protein product is CASRGDEDYGYTF. This chain links TRBV12-3 or TRBV12-4 with TRBJ1-2; TRBD1 might be the D (5 bases). The CDR3 has 13 residues. V gave up 8 bases and J gave up 3 bases, with 13 bases separating them.

There are a few counts of this clonotype. The genes are TRBV12-5 and TRBJ1-2; D is ambiguous. Trimming removed 6 bases at V and 1 base at J, with 12 bases between. The CDR3 length is 14 residues. Germline assignment: CDR1 LGHNT and CDR2 FRNRAP. Here the CDR3 DNA reads TGTGCTAGTGGCCCACATCAGGATAACTATGGCTACACCTTC. This sequence encodes CASGPHQDNYGYTF.

This clonotype was counted ten times or more. The genes are TRBV11-1 and TRBJ2-7, with TRBD1 as a possible D gene (5 bases). CDR1 is SGHAT, CDR2 FQDESV, per germline (reference sequence). The CDR3 runs 15 residues. Trimming pared 6 bases from V and 3 bases from J, leaving 18 bases between. The CDR3 nucleotides are TGTGCCAGCAGTTTAAGGGGCGACTTGAACTACGAGCAGTACTTC. Amino acids: CASSLRGDLNYEQYF.

The gene calls are TRBV6-2 or TRBV6-3 and TRBJ2-3; D is uncertain. This CDR3 contains 15 residues. The V end lost 2 bases, the J end lost 2 bases, and 11 bases lay between the germline ends. Germline values: CDR1 MNHEY, CDR2 SVGEGT. This chain's CDR3 is CASSYPAETTDTQYF. DNA for the CDR3: TGTGCCAGCAGTTACCCCGCGGAGACCACAGATACGCAGTATTTT.

This clonotype came up many times. The chain joins TRBV6-5 to TRBJ1-1; weak D call: TRBD1 (5 bases). The CDR3 runs to 15 residues. CDR1 and CDR2 from the germline V gene are MNHEY and SVGAGI. Trimming took off 7 bases at V and 0 bases at J, with 15 bases between the two ends. The CDR3 loop reads CASTAGRRMNTEAFF. The DNA of the CDR3 is TGTGCCAGCACGGCGGGACGCAGGATGAACACTGAAGCTTTCTTT.

This clonotype came up many times. The chain has TRBV4-3 and TRBJ1-5, with 7 bases lining up with TRBD1. Germline V gene sequence: CDR1 LGHNA, CDR2 YSLEER. J gave up 1 base and V 4 bases, and 4 bases lay outside the gene matches. The CDR3 runs to 15 residues. CDR3 bases: TGCGCCAGCAGCCCGGTACAGGGGAGCAATCAGCCCCAGCATTTT. As protein: CASSPVQGSNQPQHF.

The chain carries TRBV6-4 and TRBJ2-3; D call uncertain. The V end was cut by 2 bases, the J end by 3 bases, with 6 bases between. The CDR3 totals 13 residues. The V gene's germline CDR1 is MRHNA and CDR2 SNTAGT. CDR3 nucleotides: TGTGCCAGCAGTGACGAAGGAACAGATACGCAGTATTTT. It codes for CASSDEGTDTQYF.

J is TRBJ2-7 and V is TRBV29-1; 8 bases match TRBD1. The CDR3 runs 15 residues. Germline CDR1 reads SQVTM; CDR2 reads ANQGSEA. With V trimmed by 6 bases and J by 1 base, 11 bases remained unmatched. The chain's CDR3 is CSVRAGTGYSYEQYF. In DNA, the CDR3 is TGCAGCGTCCGGGCCGGGACAGGATATTCCTACGAGCAGTACTTC.

The rearrangement joins TRBV6-6 to TRBJ2-7, with TRBD1 matching 9 bases. CDR3 length: 14 amino acids. The trim removed 5 bases at V and 4 bases at J, leaving 6 bases unmatched. Germline CDR1 and CDR2: MNHNY and SVGAGI (reference sequence). Here the CDR3 DNA reads TGTGCCAGCAGTCTCCTAGGACAGGGGTACGAGCAGTACTTC. This gives the protein CASSLLGQGYEQYF.

This clonotype has only a few counts. V usage is TRBV7-6 and J usage is TRBJ1-1, with TRBD1 matching 7 bases. The V gene end was trimmed by 3 bases and the J gene end by 1 base; junction bases not matched to a gene: 2. The CDR3 is 14 amino acids. Germline assignment: CDR1 SGHVS and CDR2 FNYEAQ. CDR3 in amino acids: CASSLGTENTEAFF. The CDR3 bases are TGTGCCAGCAGCTTGGGGACAGAGAACACTGAAGCTTTCTTT.

This clonotype was seen a handful of times. This chain links TRBV7-6 with TRBJ1-1; 8 bases agree with TRBD1. The CDR3 covers 16 residues. The ends lost 5 bases at V and 1 base at J; junction bases unmatched: 9. Germline-derived CDR1 and CDR2 are SGHVS and FNYEAQ. The CDR3 sequence: CASSPTWTGRNTEAFF. CDR3 in DNA: TGTGCCAGCAGCCCAACTTGGACAGGGAGGAACACTGAAGCTTTCTTT.

This clonotype has ten or more counts. This chain joins TRBV2 and TRBJ2-1; TRBD2 might be the D (6 bases). With 6 bases removed from V and 12 bases from J, the gap between germline ends came to 27 bases. Germline CDR1 is SNHLY and CDR2 is FYNNEI. This CDR3 has 16 amino acids. CDR3 sequence (DNA): TGTGCCAGCAGCAGTGGCGTTAGCGGCGAGGTGGGGGTGCAGTTCTTC. This encodes CASSSGVSGEVGVQFF. The whole variable domain, remainder taken from reference TRBV2 and TRBJ2-1, is EPEVTQTPSHQVTQMGQEVILRCVPISNHLYFYWYRQILGQKVEFLVSFYNNEISEKSEIFDDQFSVERPDGSNFTLKIRSTKLEDSAMYFCASSSGVSGEVGVQFFGPGTRLTVL.

This clonotype has more than one count but fewer than ten. This chain joins TRBV12-3 or TRBV12-4 and TRBJ2-7; D unresolved. Trimming took 4 bases from V and 1 from J, leaving 8 bases between them. The CDR3 length is 13 residues. The CDR3 nucleotides are TGTGCCAGCAGTTCCAAGGAGTCCTACGAGCAGTACTTC. Protein sequence: CASSSKESYEQYF.

This clonotype occurred many times. J is TRBJ1-2 and V is TRBV18; TRBD1 is a possible D gene (5 bases). V shed 3 bases and J shed 3 bases, with 11 bases lying between them. Germline CDR1 reads KGHSH; CDR2 reads LQKENI. The CDR3 spans 14 residues. CDR3 in amino acids: CASSPRGLYYGYTF. CDR3 bases: TGTGCCAGCTCACCTAGGGGACTATACTATGGCTACACCTTC.

This clonotype was seen at least ten times. This rearrangement joins TRBV19 to TRBJ1-4, with 7 bases identical to TRBD1. Germline V gene lookup returns CDR1 LNHDA and CDR2 SQIVND (reference sequence). Trimming at V came to 5 bases and at J to 0 bases, leaving 15 bases not matched to a gene. This CDR3 has 19 residues. CDR3 nucleotide sequence: TGTGCCAGTAGTCTGCCTCGGGGACAGCACCCTGCAACTAATGAAAAACTGTTTTTT. Its protein is CASSLPRGQHPATNEKLFF. The whole variable domain, remainder taken from reference TRBV19 and TRBJ1-4, is DGGITQSPKYLFRKEGQNVTLSCEQNLNHDAMYWYRQDPGQGLRLIYYSQIVNDFQKGDIAEGYSVSREKKESFPLTVTSAQKNPTAFYLCASSLPRGQHPATNEKLFFGSGTQLSVL.

The table lists this clonotype with many counts. V usage is TRBV4-3 and J usage is TRBJ1-6; no definite D call. The CDR3 covers 15 residues. Per germline, CDR1 LGHNA and CDR2 YSLEER. The V end was cut by 0 bases, the J end by 9 bases, with 12 bases between. The CDR3 nucleotides are TGCGCCAGCAGCCAAGATCCTAGGGCGGTTTCACCCCTCCACTTT. Its translation: CASSQDPRAVSPLHF.

There are a few counts of this clonotype. V usage is TRBV4-3 and J usage is TRBJ1-2; D is unclear. The CDR3 covers 13 residues. Germline CDR1 is LGHNA and CDR2 is YSLEER. V dropped 0 bases and J dropped 7 bases, with 9 bases sitting between them. The CDR3 spells CASSQEAESGYTF. The CDR3 DNA follows: TGCGCCAGCAGCCAAGAGGCAGAATCTGGCTACACCTTC.